The text below deals with one T cell receptor (beta chain). A clone one base away is much larger, so this may be a read error. PCR was performed a second time for 7 to 11 cycles using a sample-barcoded 5' primer and a J-beta primer mix. MiXCR, applied by TCRdb to the 5' RACE reads, yields one record per CDR3 protein. The table lists 850,000 to 950,000 distinct CDR3 sequences, around 30% of them singletons. This sample is drawn from a study of blood T cells in healthy people across ages. Germline CDR1 MNHNY, CDR2 SVGAGI (reference sequence). V shed 4 bases, J shed 11 bases, and the junction held 12 bases outside the gene matches. CDR3 length: 14 residues.

This chain uses TRBV6-6 with TRBJ2-5; TRBD2 agrees at 8 bases. Source material: blood. The origin of this receptor is a woman older than 75 in good health. CDR3 region: CASSFKRGPNEQYF. CDR3 coding DNA: TGTGCCAGCAGTTTTAAGCGGGGGCCAAATGAGCAGTACTTC.